These 9 T cell receptor beta chains were sequenced from one sample in a study of T cells in severe cutaneous drug reactions. TCR subtype-specific primers in iRepertoire multiplex PCR prepared libraries for bulk and single-cell sequencing. Reanalyzing the multiplex PCR reads, TCRdb keeps one entry per CDR3 protein, without DNA. The sample's table shows fewer than 7,500 distinct CDR3 sequences. The donors had carbamazepine-induced Stevens-Johnson syndrome or toxic epidermal necrolysis. The specimen sequenced was cells from a skin blister. The receptors here all came from a human donor with toxic epidermal necrolysis, a severe cutaneous drug reaction.

The V call is TRBV29-1, the J call TRBJ2-7. This CDR3 comprises 12 residues. Per the germline V gene, CDR1 is SQVTM and CDR2 is ANQGSEA. CDR3 loop: CSVLVGSYEQYF.

The chain couples TRBV28 to TRBJ2-7; as DNA is missing, the TRBD1 call by TCRdb cannot be tested. Looked up from germline, CDR1 is MDHEN and CDR2 is SYDVKM. The CDR3 runs to 14 residues. The CDR3 spells CASSLFQGRYEQYF.

The chain is built from TRBV30 and TRBJ2-7; TCRdb's D gene call, TRBD1, goes unchecked for lack of DNA. The V gene's germline CDR1 is GTSNPN and CDR2 SVGIG (reference sequence). The CDR3 contains 13 residues. The chain's CDR3 is CAWRGPGGDRRYF.

The chain combines TRBV2 with TRBJ2-7; TCRdb reports TRBD1, a call that lacks DNA to check it against. The CDR3 contains 12 residues. The V gene's germline CDR1 is SNHLY and CDR2 FYNNEI. The chain's CDR3 is CASDRERGEQYF. The whole variable domain, remainder taken from reference TRBV2 and TRBJ2-7, is EPEVTQTPSHQVTQMGQEVILRCVPISNHLYFYWYRQILGQKVEFLVSFYNNEISEKSEIFDDQFSVERPDGSNFTLKIRSTKLEDSAMYFCASDRERGEQYFGPGTRLTVT.

V usage is TRBV6-6 and J usage is TRBJ2-5. This CDR3 region has 11 residues. Looked up from germline, CDR1 is MNHNY and CDR2 is SVGAGI (reference sequence). The CDR3 spells CASSPQETQYF.

The gene calls are TRBV19 and TRBJ2-3; TCRdb's D gene call, TRBD2, goes unchecked for lack of DNA. CDR3 length: 14 amino acids. The germline CDR1 and CDR2 sequences are LNHDA and SQIVND (reference sequence). The CDR3 loop is CASSLAESTDTQYF.

The rearrangement uses TRBV12-3 or TRBV12-4 and TRBJ1-2; as DNA is missing, the TRBD1 call by TCRdb cannot be tested. The CDR3 contains 14 residues. The chain's CDR3 is CASSLGGMVYGYTF.

The chain has TRBV7-8 and TRBJ2-7; checking the TCRdb D call of TRBD1 is not possible without DNA. This CDR3 has 16 amino acids. Germline CDR1 is SGHVS and CDR2 is FQNEAQ. The CDR3 spells CASSSGQGSGSYEQYF.

The chain uses TRBV13 and TRBJ1-1; TCRdb selects TRBD1, and the lack of DNA leaves this call unchecked. The CDR3 has 15 amino acids. Germline CDR1 and CDR2: PRHDT and FYEKMQ (reference sequence). CDR3 region: CASSSWTRGQTEAFF.